The rows below give T cell receptor beta chains drawn from one sample of a study of shared clonotypes between healthy human individuals. TCRdb's table, derived via immunoSEQ multiplex PCR, lists solely in-frame clones and lacks some. The repertoire has around 2.5 million clones, 80% to 95% of them found once; the top ten carry approximately 0.37%. Sequenced material: naive CD4+ T cells from PBMCs. The receptors stem from a man younger than 35 in good health. Some clones in this sample may be carry-over from other donors' samples. Each CDR3 is given with its conserved first and last residue. The D gene is left open where the match is weak. The size entry is marked missing in some rows and otherwise reads once, few, many or a size class.

CDR3 DNA | CDR3 protein | J gene | D gene | V gene | clone size
TGTGCCAGTAGTATAGGCCTAACGCCGGCGGGCAAAAGCTATGGCTACACCTTC | CASSIGLTPAGKSYGYTF | TRBJ1-2 | - | TRBV19 | -
TGTGCCAGCAGTGCCTACCCCGGGGGACAGGGAGGGGATACGCAGTATTTT | CASSAYPGGQGGDTQYF | TRBJ2-3 | TRBD1 | TRBV25-1 | -
TGTGCCAGCAGCCGGGACGGCTTCGGCACTGAAGCTTTCTTT | CASSRDGFGTEAFF | TRBJ1-1 | - | TRBV14 | -
TGTGCCAGCAGCTTAGGGGGTCCGATGGCCGAGCAGTACTTC | CASSLGGPMAEQYF | TRBJ2-7 | - | TRBV7-2 | -
TGTGCCAGCAGCATGAACCGGGACAAAATAGGTGGCTACACCTTC | CASSMNRDKIGGYTF | TRBJ1-2 | - | TRBV7-6 | -
TGCGCCAGCAGCCAAGAAGTACGATCCAATGAGCAGTTCTTC | CASSQEVRSNEQFF | TRBJ2-1 | - | TRBV4-1 | -
TGTGCCAGCAGTCCCTACGCGAGCGGGGCAGCCTACGAGCAGTACTTC | CASSPYASGAAYEQYF | TRBJ2-7 | TRBD2 | TRBV28 | once
TGTGCCAGCCACGGGGAAAGGACCGGGGAGCTGTTTTTT | CASHGERTGELFF | TRBJ2-2 | - | TRBV2 | -
TGTGCCAGTACGGAGCCGGGGGGTGGTTGGAATGGCTACACCTTC | CASTEPGGGWNGYTF | TRBJ1-2 | - | TRBV19 | once
TGTGCCAGCAGTGTAGGGACGGAACTCCGGGAGACCCAGTACTTC | CASSVGTELRETQYF | TRBJ2-5 | - | TRBV2 | -
TGTGCCTGGAGTATGGGGCGGTTGAACACCGGGGAGCTGTTTTTT | CAWSMGRLNTGELFF | TRBJ2-2 | - | TRBV30 | -
TGTGCCAGCAGTCTTAGGCAGGCCTCCTACGAGCAGTACTTC | CASSLRQASYEQYF | TRBJ2-7 | - | TRBV27 | -
TGTGCCAGCAGTCCTTCCTGGGAATTGGTACGCTACGAGCAGTACTTC | CASSPSWELVRYEQYF | TRBJ2-7 | - | TRBV28 | -
TGTGCCAGCAGCTTGGTTACTAGCGGGAACTTGGAGACCCAGTACTTC | CASSLVTSGNLETQYF | TRBJ2-5 | TRBD2 | TRBV5-5 | -
TGTGCCAGCAGTTTAATGGAACTAGCGGGAGACTCTTACGAGCAGTACTTC | CASSLMELAGDSYEQYF | TRBJ2-7 | TRBD2 | TRBV28 | -
TGTGCCAGCAGCCCGGACCCAACTCCCTACAATGAGCAGTTCTTC | CASSPDPTPYNEQFF | TRBJ2-1 | - | TRBV7-3 | -
TGCGCCAGCAGCCCGGGGGGCAACGGGGACACTGAAGCTTTCTTT | CASSPGGNGDTEAFF | TRBJ1-1 | - | TRBV4-3 | -
TGTGCCACCCGGGAAACAGATACGCAGTATTTT | CATRETDTQYF | TRBJ2-3 | - | TRBV6-6 | -
TGCGCCAGCAGCTTGCCCGGGACAGGGGGCTCCGGGGAGCTGTTTTTT | CASSLPGTGGSGELFF | TRBJ2-2 | TRBD1 | TRBV5-1 | -